These 32 T cell receptor beta chains came from one sample sequenced in a study of blood T cell repertoires in COVID-19. Using immunoSEQ multiplex PCR, the repertoire was profiled, and TCRdb retains in-frame clones only, with some absent. The table has roughly 230,000 clones, about 88% seen once; the top ten hold approximately 1.6%. The sequencing input was peripheral blood. These receptors all stem from a man aged 70 or older with acute or convalescent COVID-19.

The chain is built from TRBV6-2 or TRBV6-3 and TRBJ1-1, with D possibly matching TRBD1 (6 bases). The germline V gene encodes CDR1 MNHEY and CDR2 SVGEGT. CDR3 size: 14 residues. Trimming cost V 3 bases and J 10 bases, with 18 bases left between them. The CDR3 bases are TGTGCCAGCAGTTATGAGGGACAACCGGTTGGAGCTTTCTTT. Translating gives CASSYEGQPVGAFF.

The rearrangement links TRBV5-1 to TRBJ2-5; 9 positions match TRBD1. J lost 1 base, V lost 3 bases, and 1 base had no gene match. The CDR3 is made up of 14 amino acids. Per the germline V gene, CDR1 is SGHRS and CDR2 is YFSETQ. As DNA, the CDR3 is TGCGCCAGCAGCTGGGGACAGGGCCAAGAGACCCAGTACTTC. It codes for CASSWGQGQETQYF. The whole variable domain, remainder taken from reference TRBV5-1 and TRBJ2-5, is KAGVTQTPRYLIKTRGQQVTLSCSPISGHRSVSWYQQTPGQGLQFLFEYFSETQRNKGNFPGRFSGRQFSNSRSEMNVSTLELGDSALYLCASSWGQGQETQYFGPGTRLLVL.

The chain carries TRBV12-3 or TRBV12-4 and TRBJ1-1; the D gene is possibly TRBD1 (5 bases). CDR3 length: 13 amino acids. V shed 5 bases and J shed 7 bases, with 14 bases lying between them. The CDR3 DNA sequence: TGTGCCAGCAGTCCCTCCGGGGGAAATGAAGCTTTCTTT. Amino acid sequence: CASSPSGGNEAFF.

The sample holds one count of this clone. The chain has TRBV29-1 and TRBJ2-2, with TRBD2 as a possible D gene (5 bases). The CDR3 covers 14 residues. In germline, CDR1 is SQVTM, CDR2 ANQGSEA. Trimming pared 4 bases from V and 5 bases from J, leaving 14 bases between. CDR3 DNA: TGCAGCGTTGCTATCAGGTCGGGAACCGGGGAGCTGTTTTTT. It specifies CSVAIRSGTGELFF.

This clone was counted once. The chain combines TRBV13 with TRBJ2-1, with 11 bases that match TRBD2. The CDR3 runs to 15 residues. Germline-derived CDR1 and CDR2 are PRHDT and FYEKMQ (reference sequence). Trimming at V came to 0 bases and at J to 9 bases, leaving 4 bases not matched to a gene. This CDR3 is CASSLGTSGIAEQFF. The CDR3 DNA follows: TGTGCCAGCAGCTTAGGGACTAGCGGGATCGCTGAGCAGTTCTTC.

The sample holds a few counts of this clone. The rearrangement joins TRBV12-3 or TRBV12-4 to TRBJ2-1; 7 nucleotides line up with TRBD1. The CDR3 is made up of 12 amino acids. V was pared by 8 bases and J by 3 bases, with 1 base of the junction left unmatched. CDR3 sequence reads: CASGTVYNEQFF. CDR3 DNA sequence: TGTGCCAGCGGGACAGTCTACAATGAGCAGTTCTTC.

The chain joins TRBV28 to TRBJ1-2; TRBD1 is a possible D gene (6 bases). From germline, CDR1 is MDHEN and CDR2 SYDVKM. There are 17 residues in the CDR3. Trimming pared 6 bases from V and 4 bases from J, leaving 24 bases between. DNA for the CDR3: TGTGCCAGCAGGGGCCGAGGGACAAAGACCTTTAGCTATGGCTACACCTTC. Translation gives CASRGRGTKTFSYGYTF.

The chain links TRBV4-1 to TRBJ2-7, with 11 bases lining up with TRBD1. After removal of 3 bases from V and 4 bases from J, the junction contained 8 bases not matched to a gene. CDR3 length: 16 amino acids. Germline V lookup: CDR1 MGHRA, CDR2 YSYEKL. CDR3 sequence reads: CASSQARTGGNYEQYF. Written as DNA, the CDR3 is TGCGCCAGCAGCCAGGCACGGACAGGGGGCAATTACGAGCAGTACTTC.

This clone appeared a single time. This sequence joins TRBV15 and TRBJ2-5; D is unresolved. The CDR3 contains 11 residues. Germline V gene data show CDR1 as LNHNV and CDR2 as YYDKDF (reference sequence). Trimming stripped 8 bases from V and 13 bases from J, with 17 bases between. CDR3 loop: CATGDNRTPYF. The CDR3 nucleotides read TGTGCCACCGGTGACAACCGCACGCCGTACTTC.

The chain is built from TRBV20-1 and TRBJ1-1, with D uncertain. The V end was cut by 6 bases, the J end by 9 bases, with 14 bases between. CDR1 DFQATT and CDR2 SNEGSKA come from the germline V gene (reference sequence). This CDR3 spans 11 amino acids. The CDR3 DNA sequence: TGCAGTGCCAGGCAGCAGGCGAAAGCTTTCTTT. Its protein is CSARQQAKAFF.

This chain joins TRBV28 and TRBJ1-2; D might be TRBD1 (6 bases). Between the trimmed V and J ends, which lost 6 bases and 6 bases, there was a span of 17 bases. This CDR3 is 14 amino acids long. CDR1 MDHEN and CDR2 SYDVKM come from the germline V gene. In nucleotides, the CDR3 is TGTGCCAGCAGACTACAGGGTGCCCGACATGGCTACACCTTC. Encoded protein: CASRLQGARHGYTF.

The chain has TRBV7-3 and TRBJ2-1; D not resolved. V was pared by 2 bases and J by 3 bases, with 8 bases between. The CDR3 extends over 14 amino acids. Germline V gene lookup returns CDR1 SGHTA and CDR2 FQGTGA. The CDR3 reads CASSLGSDYNEQFF. CDR3 in DNA: TGTGCCAGCAGCTTAGGTTCAGACTACAATGAGCAGTTCTTC.

The chain uses TRBV5-5 and TRBJ2-1, with TRBD1 identical over 9 bases. The trim removed 7 bases at V and 7 bases at J, leaving 15 bases unmatched. The CDR3 length is 16 residues. Germline lookup yields CDR1 SGHKS and CDR2 YYEKEE (reference sequence). For the CDR3, the DNA is TGTGCCAGCCGGATGTTACCCGGGACAGGGTATAATGAGCAGTTCTTC. It codes for CASRMLPGTGYNEQFF.

The genes are TRBV7-8 and TRBJ2-1; TRBD2 is a possible D gene (5 bases). The V gene's germline CDR1 is SGHVS and CDR2 FQNEAQ. V lost 4 bases, J lost 8 bases, and 6 bases lay in between. This CDR3 contains 11 residues. The CDR3: CASSSGYEQFF. CDR3 DNA sequence: TGTGCCAGCAGCTCGGGGTATGAGCAGTTCTTC. Full variable domain (missing parts from reference TRBV7-8 and TRBJ2-1): GAGVSQSPRYKVAKRGQDVALRCDPISGHVSLFWYQQALGQGPEFLTYFQNEAQLDKSGLPSDRFFAERPEGSVSTLKIQRTQQEDSAVYLCASSSGYEQFFGPGTRLTVL.

This chain links TRBV9 with TRBJ2-7, with 7 nucleotides matching TRBD1. The CDR3 length is 14 residues. Germline V gives CDR1 SGDLS, CDR2 YYNGEE. V dropped 4 bases and J dropped 6; count of bases not matched to a gene: 10. CDR3 DNA: TGTGCCAGCAGCAAAGGACAGGCGCCTCGCGAGCAGTACTTC. Its translation: CASSKGQAPREQYF.

CDR3 protein: CASSPRVTEAFF. CDR3 in DNA: TGTGCCAGCAGTCCCAGGGTTACTGAAGCTTTCTTT. V gene TRBV6-5 combines with J gene TRBJ1-1; possible D gene TRBD1, 5 bases. The CDR3 is made up of 12 amino acids. Trimming stripped 5 bases from V and 5 bases from J, with 9 bases between. Germline lookup yields CDR1 MNHEY and CDR2 SVGAGI.

V and J are TRBV7-9 and TRBJ2-1; D is unclear. CDR1 and CDR2 from the germline V gene are SEHNR and FQNEAQ (reference sequence). The V and J ends lost 2 bases and 5 bases respectively, with 7 bases between them. This CDR3 contains 13 residues. For the CDR3, the DNA is TGTGCCAGCAGCTTAAATGCGGACAATGAGCAGTTCTTC. Translating it yields CASSLNADNEQFF.

This rearrangement joins TRBV6-5 to TRBJ1-1; tentatively, D is TRBD1 (6 bases). Germline loops: CDR1 MNHEY, CDR2 SVGAGI. Deletions cut 4 bases from V and 0 bases from J, with 9 bases between. The CDR3 extends over 14 amino acids. CDR3 region: CASSLQGLNTEAFF. The DNA for the CDR3 is TGTGCCAGCAGTTTACAGGGTTTGAACACTGAAGCTTTCTTT.

This clone has just a few counts. V usage is TRBV28 and J usage is TRBJ2-7, with 8 bases that match TRBD1. The germline V gene has CDR1 MDHEN and CDR2 SYDVKM. The J segment lost 1 base and the V segment lost 0 bases, leaving 5 bases of the junction unmatched. This CDR3 contains 16 residues. CDR3 coding DNA: TGTGCCAGCAGTTTATGGGGGGACAGGTTATCCTACGAGCAGTACTTC. It translates to CASSLWGDRLSYEQYF.

The chain has TRBV2 and TRBJ2-1; TRBD2 agrees at 9 bases. After removal of 2 bases from V and 7 bases from J, the junction contained 6 bases not matched to a gene. The V gene's germline CDR1 is SNHLY and CDR2 FYNNEI. The CDR3 is made up of 15 amino acids. In nucleotides, the CDR3 is TGTGCCAGCAGTGAACGTAGCGGGAGATTGAATGAGCAGTTCTTC. The encoded protein is CASSERSGRLNEQFF.

This clone was picked up one time. The chain employs TRBV27 and TRBJ2-1; 7 bases are a match to TRBD2. The germline V gene has CDR1 MNHEY and CDR2 SMNVEV (reference sequence). The CDR3 is made up of 15 amino acids. V trimming: 3 bases; J trimming: 6 bases; junction bases outside the gene matches: 8. The CDR3 region is CASSLAGVESNEQFF. The CDR3 DNA reads TGTGCCAGCAGTTTGGCGGGGGTGGAAAGCAATGAGCAGTTCTTC.

The chain carries TRBV7-9 and TRBJ1-1; the match to TRBD1 covers 7 bases. CDR1 and CDR2 (germline): SEHNR, FQNEAQ (reference sequence). The CDR3 has 15 amino acids. J lost 2 bases, V lost 5 bases, and 8 bases had no gene match. DNA of the CDR3: TGTGCCAGCAGCCCCCGGACAGGAGCTAACACTGAAGCTTTCTTT. Amino acids: CASSPRTGANTEAFF. Drawing the rest from reference TRBV7-9 and TRBJ1-1, the complete variable domain is DTGVSQNPRHKITKRGQNVTFRCDPISEHNRLYWYRQTLGQGPEFLTYFQNEAQLEKSRLLSDRFSAERPKGSFSTLEIQRTEQGDSAMYLCASSPRTGANTEAFFGQGTRLTVV.

The J gene is TRBJ2-3, the V gene TRBV29-1, with D possibly matching TRBD1 (5 bases). CDR1 and CDR2 from the germline V gene are SQVTM and ANQGSEA. The CDR3 contains 13 residues. V lost 5 bases and J 2 bases, leaving 11 bases between the germline ends. Here the CDR3 reads CSVRRGYTDTQYF. Written as DNA, the CDR3 is TGCAGCGTTCGAAGGGGCTACACAGATACGCAGTATTTT.

The chain is built from TRBV29-1 and TRBJ2-5, with 14 bases identical to TRBD2. V gave up 7 bases and J gave up 1 base; unmatched junction bases: 11. CDR1 SQVTM and CDR2 ANQGSEA come from the germline V gene. This CDR3 is built from 17 residues. CDR3 nucleotides: TGCAGCGCCTCGGGACTAGCGGGAGTGGGACTCCAAGAGACCCAGTACTTC. This codes for CSASGLAGVGLQETQYF. The full variable domain, its missing parts supplied by reference TRBV29-1 and TRBJ2-5, is SAVISQKPSRDICQRGTSLTIQCQVDSQVTMMFWYRQQPGQSLTLIATANQGSEATYESGFVIDKFPISRPNLTFSTLTVSNMSPEDSSIYLCSASGLAGVGLQETQYFGPGTRLLVL.

CDR3 bases: TGTGCCAGCAGCCGGGTCGACAGGGCGGGTCAGCCCCAGCATTTT. Encoded protein: CASSRVDRAGQPQHF. The J gene is TRBJ1-5, the V gene TRBV6-6, with 7 bases lining up with TRBD1. CDR3 size: 15 residues. The germline gives CDR1 MNHNY, CDR2 SVGAGI (reference sequence). With V trimmed by 6 bases and J by 6 bases, 11 bases remained unmatched.

The J gene is TRBJ2-7, the V gene TRBV3-1 (or the pseudogene TRBV3-2), with 8 bases matching TRBD2. Germline V gives CDR1 LGHDT, CDR2 YNNKEL (reference sequence). The CDR3 sequence is 14 residues long. Trimming removed 1 base from V and 3 bases from J; junction bases left unmatched: 2. This CDR3 is CASSQGSGIYEQYF. The CDR3 DNA reads TGTGCCAGCAGCCAAGGTAGCGGGATCTACGAGCAGTACTTC.

The CDR3 loop is CATTPTGSFGGELFF. In nucleotides, the CDR3 is TGCGCCACCACTCCGACAGGGTCATTTGGCGGGGAGCTGTTTTTT. The chain joins TRBV5-1 to TRBJ2-2; 7 bases line up with TRBD1. With 9 bases clipped from V and 7 bases from J, the junction kept 15 bases outside the gene matches. CDR3 length equals 15 residues. Germline V lookup: CDR1 SGHRS, CDR2 YFSETQ. The variable domain in full, with the rest retrieved from reference TRBV5-1 and TRBJ2-2, is KAGVTQTPRYLIKTRGQQVTLSCSPISGHRSVSWYQQTPGQGLQFLFEYFSETQRNKGNFPGRFSGRQFSNSRSEMNVSTLELGDSALYLCATTPTGSFGGELFFGEGSRLTVL.

The chain joins TRBV4-3 to TRBJ2-3; D is unresolved. CDR3 length: 14 residues. The germline CDR1 and CDR2 sequences are LGHNA and YSLEER. V was clipped by 0 bases and J by 1 base, with 5 bases between them. This chain's CDR3 is CASSQDPGTDTQYF. The CDR3 DNA follows: TGCGCCAGCAGCCAAGATCCAGGCACAGATACGCAGTATTTT.

The J gene is TRBJ1-5, the V gene TRBV12-3 or TRBV12-4; D might be TRBD1 (6 bases). Deletions cut 6 bases from V and 5 bases from J, with 11 bases between. This CDR3 contains 13 residues. CDR3 loop: CASRVAGDQPQHF. The CDR3 coding sequence is TGTGCCAGCAGGGTGGCAGGGGATCAGCCCCAGCATTTT.

V is TRBV14 and J is TRBJ2-1; 10 bases match TRBD2. This CDR3 comprises 12 residues. The V and J ends lost 5 bases and 15 bases, in that order; junction bases with no gene match: 7. Germline CDR1 and CDR2: SGHDN and FVKESK. The CDR3 sequence is CASSSSGRVLFF. CDR3 in DNA: TGTGCCAGCAGCTCTAGCGGGAGAGTTCTGTTCTTC.

V and J are TRBV7-9 and TRBJ2-5; TRBD1 matches 10 bases. CDR3 length: 18 amino acids. Trimming at V came to 1 base and at J to 4 bases, leaving 12 bases not matched to a gene. Germline loops: CDR1 SEHNR, CDR2 FQNEAQ (reference sequence). DNA of the CDR3: TGTGCCAGCAGCTTAGTAATAAGGGACAGGGGCGCATTAGAGACCCAGTACTTC. Amino acids: CASSLVIRDRGALETQYF.

In nucleotides, the CDR3 is TGTGCCAGCAGCTTAGTAAGCCAGGGGGGCACTGAAGCTTTCTTT. It yields the protein CASSLVSQGGTEAFF. This sequence joins TRBV7-2 and TRBJ1-1, with TRBD1 matching over 7 bases. V gave up 1 base and J gave up 4 bases; unmatched junction bases: 6. Germline CDR1 SGHTA, CDR2 FQGNSA. The CDR3 runs 15 residues.